A single sample gave rise to the 16 T cell receptor beta chains below, sequenced in a study of vaccination effects on CD4 cells after COVID-19. These receptors' antigens are unknown. Antigen-specific CD4+ T cells were expanded with viral peptide pools in the ViraFEST assay before sequencing. The authors isolated CD4+ T cells after about 10 days of culture. Vaccinees lacked prior SARS-CoV-2 infection and tested negative for nucleocapsid antibodies. Sequenced by immunoSEQ multiplex PCR; TCRdb stores in-frame clones only, minus some. This sample has some 24,000 clones, with 76% found just once. This specimen consisted of CD4+ T cells from PBMCs cultured with HCoV-NL63 spike peptides, obtained before COVID-19 vaccination. The receptors were gathered from a human donor who received a COVID-19 vaccine.

This chain joins TRBV4-1 and TRBJ1-3; D is possibly TRBD1 (5 bases). The CDR3 runs 17 residues. Trimming removed 0 bases from V and 1 base from J, with 13 bases in between. Germline V gene data show CDR1 as MGHRA and CDR2 as YSYEKL. The CDR3, as DNA: TGCGCCAGCAGCCAAGATCCCCGTGGGGGGTCTGGAAACACCATATATTTT. It yields the protein CASSQDPRGGSGNTIYF.

The chain carries TRBV7-6 and TRBJ2-4; D is possibly TRBD1 (6 bases). V was shortened by 5 bases and J by 0 bases, with 14 bases between the two germline ends. The CDR3 runs to 16 residues. Germline V gene data show CDR1 as SGHVS and CDR2 as FNYEAQ. The CDR3 nucleotides read TGTGCCAGCAGCGCTACAGGGTACGAAGCCAAAAACATTCAGTACTTC. This codes for CASSATGYEAKNIQYF.

The chain links TRBV2 to TRBJ1-1, with 9 nucleotides matching TRBD1. The CDR3 runs 15 residues. CDR1 and CDR2 from the germline V gene are SNHLY and FYNNEI. J gave up 0 bases and V 6 bases, and 5 bases lay outside the gene matches. The DNA of the CDR3 is TGTGCCAGCAGAACGACAGGGGGAATGAACACTGAAGCTTTCTTT. This sequence encodes CASRTTGGMNTEAFF.

The V call is TRBV18, the J call TRBJ2-7; D possibly corresponds to TRBD2 (6 bases). CDR1 is KGHSH, CDR2 LQKENI, per germline. This CDR3 has 14 amino acids. The V end was cut by 5 bases, the J end by 5 bases, with 16 bases between. The CDR3 reads CASSETGTSDEQYF. CDR3 in DNA: TGTGCCAGCTCAGAGACCGGGACTTCCGACGAGCAGTACTTC.

V and J are TRBV23-1 and TRBJ1-3; D may be TRBD1 (5 bases). TRBV23-1 is an open reading frame, and its role is uncertain. The CDR3 is made up of 15 amino acids. Trimming took off 11 bases at V and 0 bases at J, with 17 bases between the two ends. In DNA, the CDR3 is TGCGCCCTTGAGGACATCTTCCCCTCTGGAAACACCATATATTTT. This sequence encodes CALEDIFPSGNTIYF.

V usage is TRBV4-2 and J usage is TRBJ1-3, with a possible D match to TRBD1 (6 bases). The CDR3 is made up of 16 amino acids. Trimming removed 0 bases at V and 3 bases at J, with 12 bases between. Germline assignment: CDR1 LGHNA and CDR2 YNFKEQ. The CDR3 bases are TGTGCCAGCAGCCAAGAATGGGGGGCAGGTGGAAACACCATATATTTT. Translated: CASSQEWGAGGNTIYF.

The V and J genes are TRBV7-6 and TRBJ2-7, with a tentative D call TRBD2 (6 bases). The germline CDR1 and CDR2 sequences are SGHVS and FNYEAQ. The CDR3 is 15 residues long. The germline V and J ends were trimmed by 1 base and 1 base, with 11 bases remaining between them. CDR3 DNA: TGTGCCAGCAGCTTAGAGGCGGGGAAATCCTACGAGCAGTACTTC. Its translation: CASSLEAGKSYEQYF.

The chain couples TRBV24-1 to TRBJ2-5, with TRBD2 as a possible D gene (6 bases). The CDR3 covers 16 residues. Germline loops: CDR1 KGHDR, CDR2 SFDVKD. V was cut by 1 base and J by 5 bases, with 16 bases left in between. The CDR3 sequence: CATSDLKFGGRETQYF. CDR3 coding DNA: TGTGCCACCAGTGATTTAAAATTTGGAGGGAGGGAGACCCAGTACTTC.

CDR3: CASSQDRGPKHF. As DNA, the CDR3 is TGTGCCAGCAGCCAAGATCGGGGACCAAAGCATTTT. This chain uses TRBV3-1 (or the pseudogene TRBV3-2) with TRBJ1-5; possible D gene TRBD1, 5 bases. The germline V gene encodes CDR1 LGHDT and CDR2 YNNKEL (reference sequence). CDR3 length: 12 amino acids. Trimming pared 0 bases from V and 14 bases from J, leaving 11 bases between.

The genes are TRBV18 and TRBJ1-5, with D possibly being TRBD1 (6 bases). CDR3 size: 13 residues. The germline V gene has CDR1 KGHSH and CDR2 LQKENI. V shed 3 bases and J shed 6 bases, with 9 bases lying between them. In DNA form, the CDR3 reads TGTGCCAGCTCACCCAGGGGCATTCAGCCCCAGCATTTT. Protein sequence: CASSPRGIQPQHF.

This clone has just a few counts. V is TRBV9 and J is TRBJ1-1; maybe TRBD1 (5 bases). CDR3 length equals 14 residues. Per germline, CDR1 SGDLS and CDR2 YYNGEE. V gave up 2 bases and J gave up 0 bases, with 8 bases separating them. In DNA, the CDR3 is TGTGCCAGCAGCGTTGGGACCCTGAACACTGAAGCTTTCTTT. It yields the protein CASSVGTLNTEAFF.

This chain connects TRBV14 to TRBJ1-3, with unresolved D. The CDR3 consists of 12 residues. The germline V gene has CDR1 SGHDN and CDR2 FVKESK. Trimming took 5 bases from V and 3 from J, leaving 5 bases between them. The DNA of the CDR3 is TGTGCCAGCAGCGTCAGTGGAAACACCATATATTTT. Translated, it gives CASSVSGNTIYF. Looking up the rest from reference TRBV14 and TRBJ1-3 gives the full variable domain: EAGVTQFPSHSVIEKGQTVTLRCDPISGHDNLYWYRRVMGKEIKFLLHFVKESKQDESGMPNNRFLAERTGGTYSTLKVQPAELEDSGVYFCASSVSGNTIYFGEGSWLTVV.

V is TRBV27 and J is TRBJ2-3; D gene unclear. CDR3 length: 12 amino acids. Per the germline V gene, CDR1 is MNHEY and CDR2 is SMNVEV (reference sequence). The V end was cut by 5 bases, the J end by 6 bases, with 9 bases between. The CDR3 spells CASSPSRDTQYF. CDR3 DNA: TGTGCCAGCAGTCCTTCGAGGGATACGCAGTATTTT.

A few counts support this clone. V usage is TRBV5-4 and J usage is TRBJ1-4; possibly TRBD1 for D (5 bases). With 0 bases removed from V and 5 bases from J, the gap between germline ends came to 14 bases. Germline V gene lookup returns CDR1 SGHNT and CDR2 YYREEE (reference sequence). This CDR3 region has 16 residues. The CDR3 sequence is CASSLDGPGGNEKLFF. CDR3 coding DNA: TGTGCCAGCAGCTTGGACGGGCCGGGGGGAAATGAAAAACTGTTTTTT.

This clone was recorded once. The rearrangement joins TRBV15 to TRBJ2-1; D may be TRBD2 (5 bases). Germline CDR1 reads LNHNV; CDR2 reads YYDKDF (reference sequence). The CDR3 runs to 16 residues. V gave up 0 bases and J gave up 0 bases, with 9 bases separating them. DNA for the CDR3: TGTGCCACCAGCAGAGATGGGGAGAGCTCCTACAATGAGCAGTTCTTC. Translated, it gives CATSRDGESSYNEQFF.

The chain recombines TRBV6-5 with TRBJ2-7; 10 nucleotides match TRBD2. CDR1 MNHEY and CDR2 SVGAGI come from the germline V gene. This CDR3 is 15 amino acids long. The ends lost 6 bases at V and 0 bases at J; junction bases unmatched: 5. CDR3 residues: CASSPSGGASYEQYF. For the CDR3, the DNA is TGTGCCAGCAGCCCAAGCGGGGGGGCCTCCTACGAGCAGTACTTC.